The 28 T cell receptor beta chains below were found in one sample sequenced in a study of PD-1 blockade in classical Hodgkin lymphoma. Specified time point: cycle 4 day 1 (C4D1), after six to seven weeks of nivolumab. In every patient, relapse followed autologous stem cell transplantation, while exposure to brentuximab vedotin differed. Repertoires were generated with immunoSEQ multiplex PCR, while TCRdb's copy carries only in-frame clones and drops some. The data show tens of thousands of clones, with approximately 76% seen just once and 9.5% to 15% held by the top ten. Sequenced here: peripheral blood mononuclear cells (PBMCs), sampled before the fourth cycle of nivolumab. The receptors were gathered from a human donor with classical Hodgkin lymphoma.

V is TRBV7-8 and J is TRBJ2-5; the match to TRBD1 covers 9 bases. This CDR3 region has 16 residues. The V gene end was trimmed by 5 bases and the J gene end by 2 bases; junction bases not matched to a gene: 9. Germline V gives CDR1 SGHVS, CDR2 FQNEAQ. CDR3 in DNA: TGTGCCAGCAGCCGTGGCAGGACAGGGGATCAAGAGACCCAGTACTTC. It yields the protein CASSRGRTGDQETQYF. The entire variable domain, with the rest obtained from reference TRBV7-8 and TRBJ2-5, is as follows: GAGVSQSPRYKVAKRGQDVALRCDPISGHVSLFWYQQALGQGPEFLTYFQNEAQLDKSGLPSDRFFAERPEGSVSTLKIQRTQQEDSAVYLCASSRGRTGDQETQYFGPGTRLLVL.

This clone has a single count. The chain is built from TRBV7-2 and TRBJ2-1, with a possible D match to TRBD2 (6 bases). The germline V gene encodes CDR1 SGHTA and CDR2 FQGNSA. V was clipped by 5 bases and J by 15 bases, with 17 bases between them. The CDR3 is 12 amino acids. The CDR3 sequence: CASSTGTPIPFF. The DNA of the CDR3 is TGTGCCAGCAGCACGGGGACTCCTATCCCGTTCTTC. Filled out from reference TRBV7-2 and TRBJ2-1, the complete variable domain reads GAGVSQSPSNKVTEKGKDVELRCDPISGHTALYWYRQSLGQGLEFLIYFQGNSAPDKSGLPSDRFSAERTGGSVSTLTIQRTQQEDSAVYLCASSTGTPIPFFGPGTRLTVL.

The chain employs TRBV19 and TRBJ2-1; the match to TRBD1 covers 9 bases. The CDR3 has 15 residues. J gave up 5 bases and V 5 bases, and 7 bases lay outside the gene matches. Germline V gene data show CDR1 as LNHDA and CDR2 as SQIVND (reference sequence). CDR3 in amino acids: CASSSPGTGHNEQFF. The CDR3 DNA follows: TGTGCCAGTAGTTCCCCCGGGACAGGGCACAATGAGCAGTTCTTC. The full variable domain, completed using reference TRBV19 and TRBJ2-1, is DGGITQSPKYLFRKEGQNVTLSCEQNLNHDAMYWYRQDPGQGLRLIYYSQIVNDFQKGDIAEGYSVSREKKESFPLTVTSAQKNPTAFYLCASSSPGTGHNEQFFGPGTRLTVL.

In DNA, the CDR3 is TGTGCCAGAAGTCTGGTTAATGAAAAACTGTTTTTT. Protein: CARSLVNEKLFF. The V call is TRBV5-3, the J call TRBJ1-4; D not resolved. TRBV5-3 is given ORF status, its function remaining uncertain. This CDR3 has 12 amino acids. The V end lost 5 bases, the J end lost 4 bases, and 6 bases lay between the germline ends.

The V gene is TRBV25-1, the J gene TRBJ1-3; a possible D gene is TRBD1 (5 bases). CDR1 is MGHDK and CDR2 is SYGVNS in the germline V gene. This CDR3 spans 16 amino acids. V lost 2 bases, J lost 3 bases, and 14 bases lay in between. The CDR3 DNA sequence: TGTGCCAGCAGTGAAGCCGGCCAGGGAGGTGGAAACACCATATATTTT. It is translated as CASSEAGQGGGNTIYF.

This clone was seen a single time. The rearrangement links TRBV2 to TRBJ2-5, with a possible D match to TRBD1 (6 bases). V shed 6 bases and J shed 5 bases, with 16 bases lying between them. The CDR3 totals 14 residues. Germline CDR1 reads SNHLY; CDR2 reads FYNNEI. This CDR3 is CASRFQGGRETQYF. Here the CDR3 DNA reads TGTGCCAGCAGGTTTCAAGGGGGTAGGGAGACCCAGTACTTC. The full variable domain, with the rest looked up from reference TRBV2 and TRBJ2-5, is EPEVTQTPSHQVTQMGQEVILRCVPISNHLYFYWYRQILGQKVEFLVSFYNNEISEKSEIFDDQFSVERPDGSNFTLKIRSTKLEDSAMYFCASRFQGGRETQYFGPGTRLLVL.

The J gene is TRBJ2-2, the V gene TRBV25-1; 7 bases agree with TRBD1. This CDR3 has 16 residues. CDR1 and CDR2 from the germline V gene are MGHDK and SYGVNS. The V and J ends lost 5 bases and 0 bases, in that order; junction bases with no gene match: 6. The CDR3 bases are TGTGCCAGCAGTCAGGACAGGCCGGCGAACACCGGGGAGCTGTTTTTT. Amino acids: CASSQDRPANTGELFF.

This rearrangement joins TRBV6-5 to TRBJ1-2; D gene ambiguous. V was cut by 2 bases and J by 6 bases, with 10 bases left in between. Germline lookup yields CDR1 MNHEY and CDR2 SVGAGI. The CDR3 loop spans 13 amino acids. This chain's CDR3 is CASSYAVGNGYTF. CDR3 DNA: TGTGCCAGCAGTTACGCGGTCGGTAATGGCTACACCTTC.

The chain couples TRBV4-2 to TRBJ2-1; 7 bases match TRBD2. From germline, CDR1 is LGHNA and CDR2 YNFKEQ. V was clipped by 0 bases and J by 7 bases; unmatched bases: 6. This CDR3 is built from 15 residues. The CDR3 reads CASSQEGGSWNEQFF. DNA for the CDR3: TGTGCCAGCAGCCAAGAAGGCGGGAGCTGGAATGAGCAGTTCTTC.

J is TRBJ1-3 and V is TRBV5-1, with TRBD1 as a possible D gene (6 bases). The V end lost 0 bases, the J end lost 2 bases, and 6 bases lay between the germline ends. This CDR3 region has 14 residues. CDR1 is SGHRS and CDR2 is YFSETQ in the germline V gene. For the CDR3, the DNA is TGCGCCAGCAGCTTGGGGACAGCTGGAAACACCATATATTTT. Amino acid sequence: CASSLGTAGNTIYF.

This clone was observed many times. V and J are TRBV6-5 and TRBJ1-2; the D gene is possibly TRBD1 (5 bases). The CDR3 extends over 13 amino acids. The V and J ends lost 10 bases and 2 bases respectively, with 14 bases between them. Germline V gene data show CDR1 as MNHEY and CDR2 as SVGAGI. CDR3: CATSNAGNYGYTF. CDR3 sequence (DNA): TGTGCCACCTCGAACGCAGGGAACTATGGCTACACCTTC.

This sequence joins TRBV19 and TRBJ1-5; possible D gene TRBD1, 5 bases. The CDR3 covers 16 residues. Germline CDR1 is LNHDA and CDR2 is SQIVND (reference sequence). Trimming removed 4 bases from V and 0 bases from J, with 13 bases in between. Here the CDR3 reads CASSRAGTASNQPQHF. The CDR3 bases are TGTGCCAGTAGTAGGGCCGGGACTGCTAGCAATCAGCCCCAGCATTTT.

V and J are TRBV11-3 and TRBJ2-1; maybe TRBD2 (7 bases). Trimming removed 5 bases from V and 6 bases from J, with 17 bases in between. This CDR3 contains 15 residues. The germline gives CDR1 SGHNT, CDR2 YENEEA. Here the CDR3 reads CASSQRGGGSNEQFF. The CDR3 nucleotides read TGTGCCAGCAGCCAACGGGGAGGGGGGTCCAATGAGCAGTTCTTC.

This chain connects TRBV28 to TRBJ1-2; perhaps TRBD1 as D (5 bases). The germline CDR1 and CDR2 sequences are MDHEN and SYDVKM. The CDR3 runs 13 residues. The germline V and J ends were trimmed by 7 bases and 5 bases, with 14 bases remaining between them. The CDR3 coding sequence is TGTGCCAGCAAGTTACAGGCGATTTATGGCTACACCTTC. This encodes CASKLQAIYGYTF.

V usage is TRBV27 and J usage is TRBJ2-5; no definite D call. Germline assignment: CDR1 MNHEY and CDR2 SMNVEV (reference sequence). The V end lost 7 bases, the J end lost 1 base, and 13 bases lay between the germline ends. The CDR3 contains 14 residues. CDR3 in DNA: TGTGCCAGCAAAAGCGAAGCCTTCCAAGAGACCCAGTACTTC. It is translated as CASKSEAFQETQYF.

CDR3 nucleotide sequence: TGTGCCAGCAGTTTAAACAGCCGGGCTGGCTACACCTTC. It specifies CASSLNSRAGYTF. This chain connects TRBV27 to TRBJ1-2; D unresolved. Trimming took 2 bases from V and 7 from J, leaving 11 bases between them. The CDR3 is 13 amino acids. Germline V lookup: CDR1 MNHEY, CDR2 SMNVEV (reference sequence).

The chain uses TRBV6-6 and TRBJ1-5; TRBD1 is a possible D gene (6 bases). Germline assignment: CDR1 MNHNY and CDR2 SVGAGI (reference sequence). The CDR3 loop spans 16 amino acids. The V end lost 2 bases, the J end lost 5 bases, and 16 bases lay between the germline ends. CDR3 loop: CASSYPPSRGDQPQHF. The CDR3 bases are TGTGCCAGCAGTTACCCTCCGAGCAGGGGAGATCAGCCCCAGCATTTT.

The V call is TRBV19, the J call TRBJ1-2; D gene unclear. Trimming left V 3 bases short and J 2 bases short, with 7 bases between. CDR3 length equals 13 residues. Germline-derived CDR1 and CDR2 are LNHDA and SQIVND (reference sequence). Written as DNA, the CDR3 is TGTGCCAGTAGTATCGGAGGAAACTATGGCTACACCTTC. Residues: CASSIGGNYGYTF. Drawing the rest from reference TRBV19 and TRBJ1-2, the complete variable domain is DGGITQSPKYLFRKEGQNVTLSCEQNLNHDAMYWYRQDPGQGLRLIYYSQIVNDFQKGDIAEGYSVSREKKESFPLTVTSAQKNPTAFYLCASSIGGNYGYTFGSGTRLTVV.

This clone was observed many times. The chain carries TRBV7-2 and TRBJ2-7; D perhaps matches TRBD2 (5 bases). The germline V gene has CDR1 SGHTA and CDR2 FQGNSA. Trimming took off 4 bases at V and 3 bases at J, with 13 bases between the two ends. This CDR3 spans 14 amino acids. The DNA for the CDR3 is TGTGCCAGCAGCTACGGGCTAGCCCTCTACGAGCAGTACTTC. This translates into CASSYGLALYEQYF.

This clone is large in the sample. The V gene is TRBV5-6, the J gene TRBJ1-6; no firm D call. CDR1 and CDR2 from the germline V gene are SGHDT and YYEEEE. The CDR3 sequence is 15 residues long. Trimming pared 0 bases from V and 3 bases from J, leaving 7 bases between. The DNA of the CDR3 is TGTGCCAGCAGCTTGGGGGTCCACTATAATTCACCCCTCCACTTT. It codes for CASSLGVHYNSPLHF.

This chain uses TRBV19 with TRBJ2-4; 8 bases match TRBD2. The CDR3 runs to 15 residues. Germline assignment: CDR1 LNHDA and CDR2 SQIVND (reference sequence). Losses at the gene ends were 4 bases for V and 5 bases for J; bases not matched to a gene: 7. The CDR3: CASSNPGGPQNIQYF. The CDR3 region has the DNA TGTGCCAGTAGTAATCCGGGAGGGCCCCAAAACATTCAGTACTTC.

V usage is TRBV7-6 and J usage is TRBJ2-7; TRBD1 aligns across 7 bases. J gave up 3 bases and V 6 bases, and 11 bases lay outside the gene matches. Germline assignment: CDR1 SGHVS and CDR2 FNYEAQ. This CDR3 has 15 amino acids. The CDR3: CASSPGTASDYEQYF. CDR3 sequence (DNA): TGTGCCAGCAGTCCAGGGACAGCTTCTGACTACGAGCAGTACTTC.

The chain links TRBV4-1 to TRBJ1-3, with D tentatively TRBD1 (5 bases). Per the germline V gene, CDR1 is MGHRA and CDR2 is YSYEKL. V lost 3 bases to trimming and J lost 0 bases, with 24 bases between them. The length of the CDR3 is 20 residues. The CDR3 here is CASSQRDRGSLALSGNTIYF. The CDR3 coding sequence is TGCGCCAGCAGCCAGAGGGATAGGGGCTCTCTTGCCCTCTCTGGAAACACCATATATTTT.

The rearrangement uses TRBV6-5 and TRBJ2-5; unclear D gene. The V and J ends lost 8 bases and 5 bases respectively, with 9 bases between them. Germline-derived CDR1 and CDR2 are MNHEY and SVGAGI. The CDR3 runs 11 residues. The CDR3 DNA reads TGTGCCAGCGGTAGTCGGGAGACCCAGTACTTC. The encoded protein is CASGSRETQYF.

This chain uses TRBV11-2 with TRBJ2-1, with D perhaps assigned TRBD1 or TRBD2 (5 bases each). The V gene lost 2 bases and the J gene lost 8 bases, with 13 bases spanning the gap. This CDR3 is built from 14 residues. Germline assignment: CDR1 SGHAT and CDR2 FQNNGV. The CDR3 DNA reads TGTGCCAGCAGCTTACATGGTTTGGGGGATGAGCAGTTCTTC. The encoded protein is CASSLHGLGDEQFF.

The CDR3 DNA reads TGCAGCGTTGATGCGGGAGGCACAGATACGCAGTATTTT. Translation: CSVDAGGTDTQYF. The V call is TRBV29-1, the J call TRBJ2-3; 7 bases align to TRBD2. The V segment lost 3 bases and the J segment 1 base; nucleotides outside the gene matches: 1. In germline, CDR1 is SQVTM, CDR2 ANQGSEA. The CDR3 has 13 amino acids.

The chain couples TRBV7-3 to TRBJ1-2, with 7 bases matching TRBD1. Per germline, CDR1 SGHTA and CDR2 FQGTGA. CDR3 length: 14 residues. Losses at the gene ends were 2 bases for V and 8 bases for J; bases not matched to a gene: 8. The CDR3 loop is CASSLAGGQLGYTF. CDR3 nucleotides: TGTGCCAGCAGCTTAGCTGGGGGACAGCTGGGCTACACCTTC.

The V and J genes are TRBV11-3 and TRBJ2-2; no clear D gene. The germline V gene has CDR1 SGHNT and CDR2 YENEEA. This CDR3 contains 12 residues. V lost 5 bases to trimming and J lost 6 bases, with 7 bases between them. CDR3 DNA sequence: TGTGCCAGCAGCCCCGGTGCCGGGGAGCTGTTTTTT. Translated, it gives CASSPGAGELFF.